What follows describes a single T cell receptor beta chain. Its antigen is undetermined. The sample comes from a study of cytomegalovirus exposure and HLA in healthy donors. The PCR was carried out with 60 Vbeta primers and 13 Jbeta primers. Assay used: immunoSEQ multiplex PCR; TCRdb lists only in-frame clones, some missing. Here the sample spans about 130,000 clones, 70% to 75% being singletons. CDR1 and CDR2 from the germline V gene are MNHEY and SMNVEV (reference sequence). The CDR3 totals 14 residues. The junction had 9 bases not matched to a gene; V was cut back by 8 bases and J by 4 bases. Notes on the study in general: In a later analysis, specific HLA alleles were associated with around 17,000 TCR beta sequences at a 0.05 false discovery rate. Productive rates of about 87% or about 30% were seen for most TCR beta V segments in an earlier analysis.

Specimen: PBMCs. The V and J genes are TRBV27 and TRBJ2-7; 9 nucleotides align to TRBD2. The origin of this receptor is a man aged 25 to 45 in good health and CMV-seronegative. In DNA, the CDR3 is TGTGCCAGCGCGGGGGGGGAGTTCCGGTACGAGCAGTACTTC. Its translation is CASAGGEFRYEQYF.